These 7 T cell receptor beta chains were sequenced from one sample in a study of chemoradiotherapy in HPV16-positive cancers. Some clones are missing from TCRdb's copy, which holds only in-frame ones; the method was immunoSEQ multiplex PCR. The sample holds 17,000 or so clones, around nine tenths seen once. This specimen was blood, taken from a patient who underwent chemoradiotherapy. Receptor source: a human donor with HPV-associated anogenital cancer.

This sequence joins TRBV11-2 and TRBJ2-5, with a possible D match to TRBD1 (6 bases). This CDR3 region has 16 residues. CDR1 is SGHAT and CDR2 is FQNNGV in the germline V gene. Trimming removed 2 bases from V and 5 bases from J, with 18 bases in between. The CDR3 sequence is CASSLSLARGGETQYF. The CDR3 DNA reads TGTGCCAGCAGCTTAAGCCTAGCCAGGGGCGGTGAGACCCAGTACTTC.

The chain combines TRBV20-1 with TRBJ2-3, with unresolved D. Germline loops: CDR1 DFQATT, CDR2 SNEGSKA (reference sequence). V lost 1 base and J lost 3, with 2 bases in between. This CDR3 is 11 amino acids long. The CDR3 is CSARGTDTQYF. CDR3 bases: TGCAGTGCTAGAGGGACAGATACGCAGTATTTT.

J is TRBJ1-5 and V is TRBV21-1. TRBV21-1 is assigned pseudogene status. This CDR3 has 20 residues. The CDR3 nucleotides read TGTGCCAGCAGCTCACTTCACCGGAAAGGGTCGGGGAAGAGCAATCAGCCCCAGCATTTT. Translation: CASSSLHRKGSGKSNQPQHF.

The chain couples TRBV7-9 to TRBJ1-6; no firm D call. Germline values: CDR1 SEHNR, CDR2 FQNEAQ (reference sequence). V lost 5 bases, J lost 13 bases, and 9 bases lay in between. The CDR3 is made up of 11 amino acids. The CDR3 bases are TGTGCCAGCAGCAAATACCCCCCCCTCCACTTT. This translates into CASSKYPPLHF.

The chain has TRBV30 and TRBJ1-2, with TRBD1 matching 8 bases. CDR3 size: 14 residues. J lost 8 bases, V lost 4 bases, and 12 bases had no gene match. Germline CDR1 reads GTSNPN; CDR2 reads SVGIG (reference sequence). The CDR3 DNA reads TGTGCCTGGACCACCGGGGGTACAGGGGGGGGCTACACCTTC. Translation: CAWTTGGTGGGYTF.

The V and J genes are TRBV7-2 and TRBJ2-1; 16 bases match TRBD2. The CDR3 runs 16 residues. Germline V gene lookup returns CDR1 SGHTA and CDR2 FQGNSA. With 4 bases clipped from V and 10 bases from J, the junction kept 7 bases outside the gene matches. CDR3: CASSSRGLAGGQEQFF. CDR3 nucleotides: TGTGCCAGCAGCTCCCGGGGACTAGCGGGGGGGCAGGAGCAGTTCTTC.

This chain joins TRBV28 and TRBJ1-2; TRBD1 might be the D (5 bases). The CDR3 contains 15 residues. Trimming pared 5 bases from V and 3 bases from J, leaving 16 bases between. Per the germline V gene, CDR1 is MDHEN and CDR2 is SYDVKM. CDR3 loop: CASSSPQGGYYGYTF. The CDR3 DNA follows: TGTGCCAGCAGTAGTCCCCAGGGCGGTTACTATGGCTACACCTTC.